The T cell receptor (beta chain) under discussion was sequenced for a study of blood T cell repertoires in COVID-19. Study context: Donors in the United States, Italy and Spain gave samples during acute or convalescent COVID-19. Nucleic acid was either cDNA or gDNA, and it came from T cells, B-cell-depleted T cells, or PBMCs.

Germline V gene sequence: CDR1 MDHEN, CDR2 SYDVKM. This CDR3 spans 18 amino acids. The ends lost 1 base at V and 9 bases at J; junction bases unmatched: 14. Per the original data handling: Amplification from reference gene primers served as the basis for estimated nucleated cell counts. The table came from immunoSEQ multiplex PCR; TCRdb's copy has only in-frame clones and leaves some out. The V and J calls and clone size were taken over from that table, and D and trimming were inferred from the DNA. In the table there are 120,000 to 150,000 clones, 75% to 90% of which are singletons. The TCR sequence derives from a man older than 75 with acute or convalescent COVID-19. The sample taken for sequencing was peripheral blood. This chain links TRBV28 with TRBJ2-1; 11 nucleotides match TRBD2. CDR3 sequence reads: CASSLSRILAGAFGEQFF. In DNA, the CDR3 is TGTGCCAGCAGTTTATCCCGAATACTAGCGGGGGCGTTTGGTGAGCAGTTCTTC.